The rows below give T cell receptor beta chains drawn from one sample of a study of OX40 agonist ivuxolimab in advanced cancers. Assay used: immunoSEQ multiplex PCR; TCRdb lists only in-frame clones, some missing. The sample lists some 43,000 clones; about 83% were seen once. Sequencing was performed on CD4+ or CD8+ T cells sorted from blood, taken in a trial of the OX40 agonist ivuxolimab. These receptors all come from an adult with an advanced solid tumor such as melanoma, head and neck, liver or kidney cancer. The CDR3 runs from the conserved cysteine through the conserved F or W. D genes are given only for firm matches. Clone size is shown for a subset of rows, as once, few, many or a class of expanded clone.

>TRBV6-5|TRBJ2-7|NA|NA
CAPTWGYEQYF
TGTGCCCCCACCTGGGGATACGAGCAGTACTTC
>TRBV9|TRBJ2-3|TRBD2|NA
CASSLPRASGSTDTQYF
TGTGCCAGCAGCTTACCGAGGGCTAGCGGGAGCACAGATACGCAGTATTTT
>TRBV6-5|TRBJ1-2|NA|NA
CASSYGAGLFGYTF
TGTGCCAGCAGTTACGGGGCAGGGTTATTTGGCTACACCTTC
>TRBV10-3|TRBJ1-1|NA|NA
CAISEQGDTEAFF
TGTGCCATCAGTGAACAGGGTGACACTGAAGCTTTCTTT
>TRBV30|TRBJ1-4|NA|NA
CAWSVGTGEKLFF
TGTGCCTGGAGTGTAGGGACTGGGGAAAAACTGTTTTTT
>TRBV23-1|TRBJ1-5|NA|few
CASSRPQPQHF
TGCGCCAGCAGTCGACCTCAGCCCCAGCATTTT
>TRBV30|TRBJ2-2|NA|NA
CAWGFTNTGELFF
TGTGCCTGGGGATTCACGAACACCGGGGAGCTGTTTTTT
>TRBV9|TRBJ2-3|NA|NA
CASSVVRAGADTQYF
TGTGCCAGCAGCGTAGTTAGAGCAGGAGCAGATACGCAGTATTTT
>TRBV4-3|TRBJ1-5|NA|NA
CASSQGGGSNQPQHF
TGCGCCAGCAGCCAAGGCGGTGGAAGCAATCAGCCCCAGCATTTT
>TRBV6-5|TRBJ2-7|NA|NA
CASSLGLFGYEQYF
TGTGCCAGCAGTTTGGGACTCTTCGGCTACGAGCAGTACTTC
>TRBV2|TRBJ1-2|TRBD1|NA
CASRRTGENYGYTF
TGTGCCAGCAGACGGACAGGGGAAAACTATGGCTACACCTTC
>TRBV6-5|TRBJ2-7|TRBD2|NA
CASSPVTSGSYEQYF
TGTGCCAGCAGTCCCGTGACTAGCGGGAGCTACGAGCAGTACTTC
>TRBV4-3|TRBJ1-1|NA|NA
CASSQGWVNAEAFF
TGCGCCAGCAGCCAAGGATGGGTAAATGCGGAAGCTTTCTTT
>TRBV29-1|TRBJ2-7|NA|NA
CSVGLDSYEQYF
TGCAGCGTTGGTTTAGACTCCTACGAGCAGTACTTC
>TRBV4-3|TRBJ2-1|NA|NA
CASSQDRDTFNEQFF
TGCGCCAGCAGCCAAGACCGGGATACTTTCAATGAGCAGTTCTTC
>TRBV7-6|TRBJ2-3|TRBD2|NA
CASSPDFWDGLAESTDTQYF
TGTGCCAGCAGCCCCGACTTCTGGGATGGACTAGCGGAAAGCACAGATACGCAGTATTTT
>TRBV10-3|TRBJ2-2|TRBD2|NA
CAIGTSGGAGELFF
TGTGCCATCGGGACTAGCGGGGGGGCCGGGGAGCTGTTTTTT
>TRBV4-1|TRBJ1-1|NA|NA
CASSQGSIRGVVTEAFF
TGCGCCAGCAGCCAAGGATCCATCAGGGGCGTTGTCACTGAAGCTTTCTTT
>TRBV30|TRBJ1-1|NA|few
CAWSVQQMNTEAFF
TGTGCCTGGAGTGTACAACAGATGAACACTGAAGCTTTCTTT
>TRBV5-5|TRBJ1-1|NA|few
CASSLSQVEAFF
TGTGCCAGCAGCTTGAGTCAGGTTGAAGCTTTCTTT
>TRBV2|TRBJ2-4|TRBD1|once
CASRGPDRGLAKNIQYF
TGTGCCAGCAGAGGCCCTGACAGGGGGCTGGCCAAAAACATTCAGTACTTC
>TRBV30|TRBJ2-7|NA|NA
CAWSVMRVADEQYF
TGTGCCTGGAGTGTCATGAGGGTAGCTGACGAGCAGTACTTC
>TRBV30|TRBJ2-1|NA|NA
CAWSVQGSYNEQFF
TGTGCCTGGAGTGTACAGGGCTCCTACAATGAGCAGTTCTTC
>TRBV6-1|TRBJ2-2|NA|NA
CASSVNSGGGWELFF
TGTGCCAGCAGTGTGAATAGCGGAGGGGGCTGGGAGCTGTTTTTT
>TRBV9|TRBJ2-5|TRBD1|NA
CASSLSGGAVSFETQYF
TGTGCCAGCAGCCTCTCAGGGGGCGCGGTTTCTTTTGAGACCCAGTACTTC
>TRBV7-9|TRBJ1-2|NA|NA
CASSFSERGYTF
TGTGCCAGCAGCTTCAGCGAGCGGGGCTACACCTTC
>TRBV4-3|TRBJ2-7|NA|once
CASSQEGGGAIYEQYF
TGCGCCAGCAGCCAAGAGGGAGGGGGGGCAATCTACGAGCAGTACTTC
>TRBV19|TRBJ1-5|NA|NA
CANSWGLNQPQHF
TGTGCCAACTCGTGGGGGCTGAATCAGCCCCAGCATTTT
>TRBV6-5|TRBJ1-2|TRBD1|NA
CASSYSTFTGVDGYTF
TGTGCCAGCAGTTACTCGACCTTTACAGGGGTTGACGGCTACACCTTC
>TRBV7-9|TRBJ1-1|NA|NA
CASSLTGGWTEAFF
TGTGCCAGCAGCTTGACGGGGGGCTGGACTGAAGCTTTCTTT
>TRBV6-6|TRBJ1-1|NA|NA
CASSYWTSGRTEAFF
TGTGCCAGCAGTTATTGGACGTCAGGGAGGACTGAAGCTTTCTTT
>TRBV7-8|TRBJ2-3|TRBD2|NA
CAVWRENTDTQYF
TGTGCCGTATGGCGGGAGAACACAGATACGCAGTATTTT
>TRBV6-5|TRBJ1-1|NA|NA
CASSYGGMNTEAFF
TGTGCCAGCAGTTACGGCGGCATGAACACTGAAGCTTTCTTT
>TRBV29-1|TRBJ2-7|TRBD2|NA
CSVEFLAGELYEQYF
TGCAGCGTTGAATTTCTAGCGGGAGAACTTTACGAGCAGTACTTC
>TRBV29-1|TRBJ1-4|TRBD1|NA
CSVGTAGTNEKLFF
TGCAGCGTAGGGACAGCGGGAACTAATGAAAAACTGTTTTTT
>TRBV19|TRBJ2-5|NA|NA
CASMGGETQYF
TGTGCCAGTATGGGTGGGGAGACCCAGTACTTC
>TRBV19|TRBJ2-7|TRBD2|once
CASSTSGRPSYEQYF
TGTGCCAGTAGTACTAGCGGGAGGCCTTCCTACGAGCAGTACTTC
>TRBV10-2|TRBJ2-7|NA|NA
CASSESANSYEQYF
TGCGCCAGCAGTGAGTCGGCCAACTCCTACGAGCAGTACTTC
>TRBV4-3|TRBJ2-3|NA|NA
CASSHDLVTQYF
TGCGCCAGCAGCCATGACCTAGTTACGCAGTATTTT
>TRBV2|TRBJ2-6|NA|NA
CASSDVAAPRGSGANVLTF
TGTGCCAGCAGTGACGTTGCGGCCCCTCGCGGATCTGGGGCCAACGTCCTGACTTTC
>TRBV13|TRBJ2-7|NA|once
CASSPFLPRTVSYEQYF
TGTGCCAGCAGCCCTTTCCTACCCAGGACAGTCTCCTACGAGCAGTACTTC
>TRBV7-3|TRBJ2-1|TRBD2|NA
CASSTGTSYNEQFF
TGTGCCAGCAGTACCGGGACTAGTTACAATGAGCAGTTCTTC
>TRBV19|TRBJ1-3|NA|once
CASSRNSGNTIYF
TGTGCCAGTAGTCGTAATTCTGGAAACACCATATATTTT
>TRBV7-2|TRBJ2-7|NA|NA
CASSLADRREQYF
TGTGCCAGCAGCTTAGCCGACAGACGCGAGCAGTACTTC
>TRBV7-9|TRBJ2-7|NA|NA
CASSLARVKDEQYF
TGTGCCAGCAGCTTAGCGAGGGTGAAGGACGAGCAGTACTTC
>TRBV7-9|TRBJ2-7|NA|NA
CASSFPEGNERTYEQYF
TGTGCCAGCAGCTTCCCAGAAGGTAACGAGAGGACCTACGAGCAGTACTTC
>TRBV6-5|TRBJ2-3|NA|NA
CASGPGTSTDTQYF
TGTGCCAGCGGGCCTGGGACTAGCACAGATACGCAGTATTTT